This is a list of T cell receptor beta chains from one sample in a study of shared clonotypes between healthy human individuals. This table comes from immunoSEQ multiplex PCR, and its TCRdb copy is limited to in-frame clones, with some not included. This table has roughly 2,000,000 clones, 85% to 95% appearing once. Sequencing used naive CD8+ T cells from PBMCs. These receptors all come from a man between 18 and 35 years old in good health. Some clones in this sample may be carry-over from other donors' samples. Each CDR3 is given with its conserved first and last residue. Fields, in order: V gene, D gene, clone size, J gene, CDR3 protein, CDR3 DNA. A D gene is named only where the DNA matches it firmly. The size entry is marked missing in some rows and otherwise reads once, few, many or a size class.

V: TRBV7-9; D: -; size: -; J: TRBJ1-5; CDR3: CASSNAPSNQPQHF; DNA: TGTGCCAGCAGCAACGCCCCGAGCAATCAGCCCCAGCATTTT
V: TRBV5-1; D: -; size: -; J: TRBJ2-7; CDR3: CASSSKTGGVSYEQYF; DNA: TGCGCCAGCAGCTCTAAGACAGGAGGAGTCTCCTACGAGCAGTACTTC
V: TRBV5-6; D: TRBD2; size: -; J: TRBJ2-3; CDR3: CASSSTGTSATDTQYF; DNA: TGTGCCAGCAGCTCCACCGGGACTAGCGCCACAGATACGCAGTATTTT
V: TRBV27; D: -; size: -; J: TRBJ2-5; CDR3: CASRDNHLETQYF; DNA: TGTGCCAGCCGAGACAACCATCTAGAGACCCAGTACTTC
V: TRBV10-3; D: TRBD2; size: -; J: TRBJ2-1; CDR3: CAISEPKGRLAGEQFF; DNA: TGTGCCATCAGTGAGCCCAAGGGTCGACTAGCGGGTGAGCAGTTCTTC
V: TRBV27; D: -; size: -; J: TRBJ2-7; CDR3: CASGRRGSYEQYF; DNA: TGTGCCAGCGGTAGACGGGGCTCCTACGAGCAGTACTTC
V: TRBV10-3; D: -; size: -; J: TRBJ2-1; CDR3: CAISESGSRSYNEQFF; DNA: TGTGCCATCAGTGAGTCAGGCAGCAGGAGCTACAATGAGCAGTTCTTC
V: TRBV5-5; D: -; size: -; J: TRBJ2-1; CDR3: CASSLGRGYSYNEQFF; DNA: TGTGCCAGCAGCTTGGGCAGGGGATACTCCTACAATGAGCAGTTCTTC
V: TRBV13; D: -; size: -; J: TRBJ2-1; CDR3: CASNHAGSYEQFF; DNA: TGTGCCAGCAACCATGCGGGATCCTATGAGCAGTTCTTC
V: TRBV7-3; D: -; size: few; J: TRBJ1-1; CDR3: CASSPGTRTEAFF; DNA: TGTGCCAGCAGCCCCGGGACGAGGACTGAAGCTTTCTTT
V: TRBV28; D: -; size: -; J: TRBJ1-5; CDR3: CASSLDSALHSNQPQHF; DNA: TGTGCCAGCAGTCTGGACTCAGCTTTACATAGCAATCAGCCCCAGCATTTT
V: TRBV27; D: TRBD1; size: -; J: TRBJ1-3; CDR3: CASSPGQGLLWNTIYF; DNA: TGTGCCAGCAGCCCGGGACAGGGGTTGTTGTGGAACACCATATATTTT
V: TRBV4-1; D: -; size: -; J: TRBJ2-7; CDR3: CASSPPPVGNSYEQYF; DNA: TGCGCCAGCAGCCCCCCCCCTGTCGGGAACTCCTACGAGCAGTACTTC
V: TRBV9; D: -; size: once; J: TRBJ2-1; CDR3: CASSVVNRVDEQFF; DNA: TGTGCCAGCAGCGTAGTCAATCGGGTAGATGAGCAGTTCTTC
V: TRBV4-1; D: -; size: -; J: TRBJ2-7; CDR3: CASSQSSRAGYEQYF; DNA: TGCGCCAGCAGCCAAAGCTCTAGGGCAGGTTACGAGCAGTACTTC
V: TRBV28; D: -; size: -; J: TRBJ2-7; CDR3: CASSLWSQNEQYF; DNA: TGTGCCAGCAGTTTATGGTCTCAAAACGAGCAGTACTTC
V: TRBV27; D: TRBD2; size: -; J: TRBJ2-1; CDR3: CASSFGLAGDHEQFF; DNA: TGTGCCAGCAGTTTCGGACTAGCGGGAGACCATGAGCAGTTCTTC
V: TRBV19; D: -; size: -; J: TRBJ2-7; CDR3: CASRLPETGYYEQYF; DNA: TGTGCCAGTCGTTTGCCGGAGACCGGCTACTACGAGCAGTACTTC
V: TRBV19; D: TRBD2; size: -; J: TRBJ2-1; CDR3: CASSPSGDSYNEQFF; DNA: TGTGCCAGTAGTCCTAGCGGGGACTCCTACAATGAGCAGTTCTTC
V: TRBV19; D: -; size: -; J: TRBJ2-7; CDR3: CASSPGAGFYEQYF; DNA: TGTGCCAGCTCCCCGGGGGCGGGATTTTACGAGCAGTACTTC
V: TRBV19; D: TRBD1; size: -; J: TRBJ2-3; CDR3: CASSPTAGGAGTDTQYF; DNA: TGTGCCAGTAGTCCCACGGCAGGGGGCGCCGGCACAGATACGCAGTATTTT
V: TRBV4-3; D: -; size: -; J: TRBJ1-1; CDR3: CASSQGRVNTEAFF; DNA: TGCGCCAGCAGCCAGGGGAGGGTGAACACTGAAGCTTTCTTT
V: TRBV11-2; D: TRBD2; size: -; J: TRBJ2-5; CDR3: CASTHLAGVETQYF; DNA: TGTGCCAGCACCCATCTAGCGGGTGTGGAGACCCAGTACTTC
V: TRBV2; D: -; size: few; J: TRBJ1-5; CDR3: CASSGPTEDNQPQHF; DNA: TGTGCCAGCAGTGGACCGACAGAAGACAATCAGCCCCAGCATTTT
V: TRBV6-6; D: TRBD2; size: -; J: TRBJ2-7; CDR3: CASSDKLAGDYEQYF; DNA: TGTGCCAGCAGTGACAAACTAGCGGGAGACTACGAGCAGTACTTC
V: TRBV15; D: -; size: -; J: TRBJ2-1; CDR3: CATSRGSNNEQFF; DNA: TGTGCCACCAGCAGAGGATCAAACAATGAGCAGTTCTTC
V: TRBV28; D: -; size: once; J: TRBJ1-5; CDR3: CASSHRTRVGNQPQHF; DNA: TGTGCCAGCAGTCACCGGACGAGGGTGGGCAATCAGCCCCAGCATTTT
V: TRBV5-1; D: TRBD1; size: once; J: TRBJ1-2; CDR3: CASSSPGTDYGYTF; DNA: TGCGCCAGCAGCTCCCCGGGGACAGATTATGGCTACACCTTC
V: TRBV15; D: -; size: -; J: TRBJ1-1; CDR3: CATSRGGEDTEAFF; DNA: TGTGCCACCAGCAGGGGGGGTGAGGACACTGAAGCTTTCTTT
V: TRBV4-2; D: TRBD1; size: -; J: TRBJ1-2; CDR3: CASSQDGGQPYGYTF; DNA: TGTGCCAGCAGCCAAGACGGGGGACAGCCCTATGGCTACACCTTC
V: TRBV11-3; D: -; size: -; J: TRBJ2-5; CDR3: CASSPYPNGPPETQYF; DNA: TGTGCCAGCAGCCCCTACCCGAACGGACCCCCGGAGACCCAGTACTTC
V: TRBV30; D: -; size: -; J: TRBJ2-3; CDR3: CAWSDKGRRYTDTQYF; DNA: TGTGCCTGGAGCGATAAAGGAAGGAGATACACAGATACGCAGTATTTT
V: TRBV4-1; D: -; size: -; J: TRBJ1-3; CDR3: CASSLAQFSGNTIYF; DNA: TGCGCCAGCAGCCTAGCACAGTTCTCTGGAAACACCATATATTTT
V: TRBV7-9; D: -; size: once; J: TRBJ2-7; CDR3: CASSLVGRTYEQYF; DNA: TGTGCCAGCAGCTTAGTCGGCCGGACGTACGAGCAGTACTTC
V: TRBV2; D: -; size: -; J: TRBJ1-5; CDR3: CASSGLGLSQPQHF; DNA: TGTGCCAGCAGTGGTCTGGGGTTGAGTCAGCCCCAGCATTTT
V: TRBV27; D: -; size: -; J: TRBJ2-1; CDR3: CASSLGTAYNEQFF; DNA: TGTGCCAGCAGTTTAGGGACGGCCTACAATGAGCAGTTCTTC
V: TRBV7-6; D: TRBD1; size: -; J: TRBJ2-6; CDR3: CASSLGDRGLGSGANVLTF; DNA: TGTGCCAGCAGCTTAGGAGACAGGGGACTGGGAAGTGGGGCCAACGTCCTGACTTTC
V: TRBV9; D: -; size: few; J: TRBJ1-1; CDR3: CASSAGLFTEAFF; DNA: TGTGCCAGCAGCGCGGGACTCTTTACTGAAGCTTTCTTT
V: TRBV7-9; D: -; size: -; J: TRBJ1-3; CDR3: CASSVTRGIGNTIYF; DNA: TGTGCCAGCAGCGTAACCCGGGGTATAGGAAACACCATATATTTT
V: TRBV27; D: TRBD2; size: -; J: TRBJ2-1; CDR3: CASSLTSGSSYNEQFF; DNA: TGTGCCAGCAGCCTGACTAGCGGGAGCTCCTACAATGAGCAGTTCTTC
V: TRBV28; D: -; size: -; J: TRBJ2-3; CDR3: CAIARGAYTDTQYF; DNA: TGTGCCATCGCCAGAGGAGCTTACACAGATACGCAGTATTTT
V: TRBV29-1; D: -; size: -; J: TRBJ2-1; CDR3: CSVPGPVHNEQFF; DNA: TGCAGCGTGCCGGGCCCCGTCCACAATGAGCAGTTCTTC
V: TRBV5-5; D: TRBD1; size: -; J: TRBJ2-5; CDR3: CASSPRTGGETQYF; DNA: TGTGCCAGCAGCCCCCGGACAGGCGGGGAGACCCAGTACTTC
V: TRBV19; D: -; size: -; J: TRBJ2-7; CDR3: CASIGPGSYEQYF; DNA: TGTGCCAGTATCGGCCCAGGTTCCTACGAGCAGTACTTC
V: TRBV25-1; D: -; size: -; J: TRBJ1-1; CDR3: CASENPADGNTEAFF; DNA: TGTGCCAGCGAAAACCCCGCAGACGGAAACACTGAAGCTTTCTTT
V: TRBV27; D: TRBD2; size: -; J: TRBJ2-3; CDR3: CASSITGTSGPDTQYF; DNA: TGTGCCAGCAGTATAACCGGGACTAGCGGCCCAGATACGCAGTATTTT
V: TRBV29-1; D: -; size: once; J: TRBJ2-7; CDR3: CSVGPEQYF; DNA: TGCAGCGTTGGCCCCGAGCAGTACTTC
V: TRBV6-5; D: -; size: -; J: TRBJ2-7; CDR3: CASSWGGDRTYEQYF; DNA: TGTGCCAGCAGTTGGGGGGGGGACAGGACCTACGAGCAGTACTTC
V: TRBV7-8; D: -; size: -; J: TRBJ2-1; CDR3: CASSLAGGGHNEQFF; DNA: TGTGCCAGCAGCTTAGCGGGAGGTGGCCACAATGAGCAGTTCTTC
V: TRBV14; D: TRBD1; size: -; J: TRBJ2-7; CDR3: CASSPDPRDRGLQAIYEQYF; DNA: TGTGCCAGCAGCCCCGATCCCCGGGACAGGGGGCTCCAGGCCATCTACGAGCAGTACTTC
V: TRBV6-5; D: -; size: -; J: TRBJ2-7; CDR3: CASSFGLSQEQYF; DNA: TGTGCCAGCAGCTTTGGACTGTCCCAAGAGCAGTACTTC
V: TRBV28; D: -; size: once; J: TRBJ1-2; CDR3: CASYPRGYGYTF; DNA: TGTGCCAGCTACCCCCGAGGCTATGGCTACACCTTC
V: TRBV6-5; D: -; size: once; J: TRBJ1-1; CDR3: CASIARGAMDTEAFF; DNA: TGTGCCAGCATTGCGCGGGGGGCGATGGACACTGAAGCTTTCTTT
V: TRBV5-6; D: TRBD2; size: -; J: TRBJ2-7; CDR3: CASSLGASGRYEQYF; DNA: TGTGCCAGCAGCTTGGGGGCTAGCGGGAGATACGAGCAGTACTTC
V: TRBV27; D: -; size: once; J: TRBJ1-1; CDR3: CASSLRRSMNTEAFF; DNA: TGTGCCAGCAGTTTAAGGCGAAGCATGAACACTGAAGCTTTCTTT
V: TRBV10-3; D: TRBD1; size: -; J: TRBJ2-5; CDR3: CAIRRQGLSETQYF; DNA: TGTGCCATCAGAAGACAGGGTCTGTCAGAGACCCAGTACTTC